Listed here are 23 T cell receptor beta chains from one sample, sequenced in a study of Graves' ophthalmopathy and Graves' hyperthyroidism. RNA transcripts served as template for amplifying TCR beta CDR3 sequences. First-round RT-PCR used HTBI primers; second-round multiplex PCR followed. TCRdb redid the calling of the multiplex PCR reads with MiXCR, one entry per CDR3 protein. The data contain about 420,000 distinct CDR3 sequences, around 21% of them singletons. Material: peripheral blood. These receptors were collected from a woman aged 18-30 years with stable Graves' hyperthyroidism.

Many counts were recorded for this clonotype. The chain uses TRBV28 and TRBJ2-2; D not resolved. Germline CDR1 and CDR2: MDHEN and SYDVKM. The CDR3 is 13 residues long. Deletions cut 4 bases from V and 4 bases from J, with 7 bases between. The CDR3 DNA reads TGTGCCAGCAGTTATATGGCCACCGGGGAGCTGTTTTTT. This codes for CASSYMATGELFF.

This clonotype has at least ten counts. This chain uses TRBV18 with TRBJ1-2; D gene ambiguous. This CDR3 spans 12 amino acids. The ends were cut back, 6 bases at V and 11 bases at J, with 16 bases in the middle. Germline V gene sequence: CDR1 KGHSH, CDR2 LQKENI. CDR3 sequence (DNA): TGTGCCAGCTCCGACGGTACACGAGGGTACACCTTC. Protein product: CASSDGTRGYTF.

This clonotype was observed at least ten times. The chain uses TRBV6-2 or TRBV6-3 and TRBJ2-7; D is undetermined. CDR3 length: 14 residues. Per germline, CDR1 MNHEY and CDR2 SVGEGT. With 2 bases removed from V and 0 bases from J, the gap between germline ends came to 8 bases. The CDR3, as DNA: TGTGCCAGCAGTTACGCAGGCAGCTCCTACGAGCAGTACTTC. This sequence encodes CASSYAGSSYEQYF.

This clonotype was observed many times. The CDR3 bases are TGTGCCAGCAGAAAGAGCGGCGGCGACTACGAGCAGTACTTC. Protein product: CASRKSGGDYEQYF. The chain combines TRBV11-2 with TRBJ2-7, with D possibly being TRBD2 (5 bases). Germline CDR1 reads SGHAT; CDR2 reads FQNNGV. Deletions cut 6 bases from V and 3 bases from J, with 15 bases between. The CDR3 has 14 residues.

This chain uses TRBV2 with TRBJ2-7, with a tentative D call TRBD2 (5 bases). The CDR3 runs to 14 residues. Trimming removed 7 bases at V and 0 bases at J, with 13 bases between. Germline V gene sequence: CDR1 SNHLY, CDR2 FYNNEI. CDR3 protein: CASKTRTDSYEQYF. As DNA, the CDR3 is TGTGCCAGCAAAACCAGGACTGACTCCTACGAGCAGTACTTC. The full variable domain, with the rest looked up from reference TRBV2 and TRBJ2-7, is EPEVTQTPSHQVTQMGQEVILRCVPISNHLYFYWYRQILGQKVEFLVSFYNNEISEKSEIFDDQFSVERPDGSNFTLKIRSTKLEDSAMYFCASKTRTDSYEQYFGPGTRLTVT.

The sample holds many counts of this clonotype. The chain joins TRBV7-3 to TRBJ1-1; no reliable D call. This CDR3 spans 13 amino acids. V was pared by 2 bases and J by 1 base, with 5 bases between. Germline values: CDR1 SGHTA, CDR2 FQGTGA. The CDR3 region has the DNA TGTGCCAGCAGCTTACTTTGGAACACTGAAGCTTTCTTT. This translates into CASSLLWNTEAFF.

As to this clonotype: At one end the junction does not follow the germline gene, possibly because of a read error. The chain carries TRBV12-3 or TRBV12-4 and TRBJ1-2; D not certain. CDR3 length: 13 residues. CDR3 DNA: TGTGCCAGCAGCCGACAATCCCGGACGGGATCATTCTTC. Its translation: CASSRQSRTGSFF.

The chain is built from TRBV6-1 and TRBJ2-7; 7 positions agree with TRBD2. Germline CDR1 MNHNS, CDR2 SASEGT. The CDR3 loop spans 15 amino acids. J lost 1 base, V lost 3 bases, and 6 bases had no gene match. The CDR3 here is CASSELAGVSYEQYF. Written as DNA, the CDR3 is TGTGCCAGCAGTGAGTTGGCGGGAGTTTCCTACGAGCAGTACTTC.

This clonotype was seen repeatedly, ten times or more. The V gene is TRBV20-1, the J gene TRBJ2-2; D is ambiguous. The V end lost 0 bases, the J end lost 0 bases, and 5 bases lay between the germline ends. Germline CDR1 is DFQATT and CDR2 is SNEGSKA (reference sequence). This CDR3 comprises 14 residues. CDR3 coding DNA: TGCAGTGCTAGAGACTACACGAACACCGGGGAGCTGTTTTTT. The encoded protein is CSARDYTNTGELFF.

In this sample, this clonotype turned up many times. The chain links TRBV12-3 or TRBV12-4 to TRBJ1-2, with D tentatively TRBD1 (5 bases). The CDR3 loop spans 17 amino acids. V gave up 5 bases and J gave up 2 bases, with 21 bases separating them. The CDR3 here is CASSTTGILRRNYGYTF. The CDR3 DNA sequence: TGTGCCAGCAGTACTACAGGAATCTTGAGAAGAAACTATGGCTACACCTTC.

This clonotype was detected ten times or more. The rearrangement joins TRBV5-1 to TRBJ1-1; 8 bases agree with TRBD1. Germline-derived CDR1 and CDR2 are SGHRS and YFSETQ. There are 15 residues in the CDR3. The V segment lost 4 bases and the J segment 3 bases; nucleotides outside the gene matches: 8. CDR3 amino acids: CASSITGQGHTEAFF. CDR3 nucleotide sequence: TGCGCCAGCAGCATTACCGGACAGGGCCACACTGAAGCTTTCTTT.

This clonotype was seen repeatedly, ten times or more. The CDR3 DNA sequence: TGCAGTGCCCAAAAGGGGGGGGTACAGATAAGTGGCTACACCTTC. It codes for CSAQKGGVQISGYTF. The V call is TRBV20-1, the J call TRBJ1-2; tentative D call: TRBD1 (6 bases). Germline V gene data show CDR1 as DFQATT and CDR2 as SNEGSKA (reference sequence). The CDR3 totals 15 residues. Trimming took 6 bases from V and 7 from J, leaving 24 bases between them.

The chain combines TRBV28 with TRBJ2-7, with a possible D match to TRBD1 (6 bases). Germline CDR1 reads MDHEN; CDR2 reads SYDVKM. Deletions cut 8 bases from V and 6 bases from J, with 17 bases between. This CDR3 has 13 residues. The CDR3 spells CASSTGSSSEQYF. CDR3 nucleotide sequence: TGTGCCAGCTCCACAGGGAGCTCATCCGAGCAGTACTTC. Looking up the rest from reference TRBV28 and TRBJ2-7 gives the full variable domain: DVKVTQSSRYLVKRTGEKVFLECVQDMDHENMFWYRQDPGLGLRLIYFSYDVKMKEKGDIPEGYSVSREKKERFSLILESASTNQTSMYLCASSTGSSSEQYFGPGTRLTVT.

The gene calls are TRBV6-1 and TRBJ2-5, with 11 bases identical to TRBD1. V dropped 6 bases and J dropped 1; count of bases not matched to a gene: 4. Germline V gene data show CDR1 as MNHNS and CDR2 as SASEGT. This CDR3 has 15 residues. The CDR3 nucleotides are TGTGCCAGCAGGTCCGGGACAGGGGGCCAAGAGACCCAGTACTTC. Encoded protein: CASRSGTGGQETQYF.

This clonotype has at least ten counts. The chain has TRBV2 and TRBJ2-6, with TRBD1 matching 10 bases. The germline V gene has CDR1 SNHLY and CDR2 FYNNEI. The CDR3 has 16 residues. V was pared by 4 bases and J by 3 bases, with 3 bases of the junction left unmatched. CDR3 DNA: TGTGCCAGCAGTGGACAGGGGGCTAGTGGGGCCAACGTCCTGACTTTC. This encodes CASSGQGASGANVLTF.

This clonotype appeared many times. The V call is TRBV24-1, the J call TRBJ1-2; D is uncertain. V was clipped by 3 bases and J by 8 bases, with 15 bases between them. This CDR3 spans 14 amino acids. Germline V gene sequence: CDR1 KGHDR, CDR2 SFDVKD. This CDR3 reads CATSDGTNHGGYTF. CDR3 DNA: TGTGCCACCAGTGATGGAACAAATCACGGGGGCTACACCTTC.

The V gene is TRBV6-5, the J gene TRBJ1-1; 9 positions agree with TRBD1. The CDR3 consists of 16 residues. Germline V lookup: CDR1 MNHEY, CDR2 SVGAGI. V shed 4 bases and J 7 bases; nucleotides not matched to a gene: 13. CDR3 protein: CASSSLPGQGLFEAFF. The CDR3 coding sequence is TGTGCCAGCAGTTCTTTACCGGGACAGGGCCTTTTTGAAGCTTTCTTT.

This clonotype appeared many times. The J gene is TRBJ2-7, the V gene TRBV24-1; TRBD1 matches 7 bases. The germline gives CDR1 KGHDR, CDR2 SFDVKD. J lost 1 base, V lost 3 bases, and 11 bases had no gene match. The CDR3 is 17 amino acids. The chain's CDR3 is CATSDLDRASYSYEQYF. CDR3 bases: TGTGCCACCAGTGATCTCGACAGGGCTTCATATTCCTACGAGCAGTACTTC.

Many counts were recorded for this clonotype. The chain has TRBV12-3 or TRBV12-4 and TRBJ2-5, with D possibly matching TRBD2 (6 bases). Trimming cost V 5 bases and J 2 bases, with 18 bases left between them. The CDR3 extends over 16 amino acids. The CDR3 spells CASSGGVMVGQETQYF. CDR3 sequence (DNA): TGTGCCAGCAGTGGCGGGGTAATGGTTGGACAAGAGACCCAGTACTTC.

Remarks on this clonotype: This may arise from a read error, as a much more abundant clone is one base away. Since the CDR3 does not end with the conserved phenylalanine or tryptophan, this likely comes from a read error. This chain joins TRBV4-2 and TRBJ1-2; D is possibly TRBD1 (5 bases). V dropped 3 bases and J dropped 6 bases, with 17 bases sitting between them. There are 15 residues in the CDR3. Germline CDR1 and CDR2: LGHNA and YNFKEQ. CDR3 DNA sequence: TGTGCCAGCAGCCACAGCCCACAGGAAGCAGATGGCTACACCTCC. It yields the protein CASSHSPQEADGYTS.

This clonotype occurred many times. The CDR3 loop reads CASSEGGGGDGYTF. CDR3 DNA: TGTGCCAGCAGTGAAGGGGGGGGTGGAGATGGCTACACCTTC. The chain links TRBV6-1 to TRBJ1-2, with D possibly TRBD1 on 5 matching bases. V dropped 1 base and J dropped 6 bases, with 12 bases sitting between them. The CDR3 loop spans 14 amino acids. Germline V gives CDR1 MNHNS, CDR2 SASEGT.

This sequence joins TRBV6-1 and TRBJ2-5; 7 nucleotides line up with TRBD1. With 7 bases clipped from V and 2 bases from J, the junction kept 10 bases outside the gene matches. Germline values: CDR1 MNHNS, CDR2 SASEGT. The CDR3 extends over 15 amino acids. The CDR3 sequence: CASTLMPGQQETQYF. Written as DNA, the CDR3 is TGTGCCAGCACTCTAATGCCGGGACAGCAAGAGACCCAGTACTTC.

At least ten counts were recorded for this clonotype. The genes are TRBV29-1 and TRBJ1-1; 11 bases match TRBD1. The junction had 18 bases not matched to a gene; V was cut back by 6 bases and J by 0 bases. The CDR3 loop spans 19 amino acids. Per the germline V gene, CDR1 is SQVTM and CDR2 is ANQGSEA. DNA of the CDR3: TGCAGCGTCTCCCGGACAGGGGGCGTATACACAGACATGAACACTGAAGCTTTCTTT. Translating gives CSVSRTGGVYTDMNTEAFF. Using reference TRBV29-1 and TRBJ1-1 for the parts outside the CDR3, the full variable domain is SAVISQKPSRDICQRGTSLTIQCQVDSQVTMMFWYRQQPGQSLTLIATANQGSEATYESGFVIDKFPISRPNLTFSTLTVSNMSPEDSSIYLCSVSRTGGVYTDMNTEAFFGQGTRLTVV.